Given below is one T cell receptor beta chain in context. TCRdb's table, derived via immunoSEQ multiplex PCR, lists solely in-frame clones and lacks some. This sample yields over 120,000 clones, of which about 80% are seen a single time; around 8.4% belongs to the top ten. The sample comes from a study of blood T cell repertoires in COVID-19. Overall study context: COVID-19 samples, acute and convalescent, were from the United States, Italy and Spain.

Germline V gene lookup returns CDR1 SGHNT and CDR2 YYREEE (reference sequence). The V segment lost 3 bases and the J segment 1 base; nucleotides outside the gene matches: 3. This CDR3 is built from 14 residues. V gene TRBV5-4 combines with J gene TRBJ1-1; 7 bases fit TRBD1. The sequence was obtained from a man aged 45-65 years who had recovered from COVID-19. The sequenced material came from PBMCs or T cells enriched from blood (not recorded which). The CDR3 spells CASSSGQANTEAFF. The CDR3 nucleotides read TGTGCCAGCAGCTCAGGACAGGCGAACACTGAAGCTTTCTTT.